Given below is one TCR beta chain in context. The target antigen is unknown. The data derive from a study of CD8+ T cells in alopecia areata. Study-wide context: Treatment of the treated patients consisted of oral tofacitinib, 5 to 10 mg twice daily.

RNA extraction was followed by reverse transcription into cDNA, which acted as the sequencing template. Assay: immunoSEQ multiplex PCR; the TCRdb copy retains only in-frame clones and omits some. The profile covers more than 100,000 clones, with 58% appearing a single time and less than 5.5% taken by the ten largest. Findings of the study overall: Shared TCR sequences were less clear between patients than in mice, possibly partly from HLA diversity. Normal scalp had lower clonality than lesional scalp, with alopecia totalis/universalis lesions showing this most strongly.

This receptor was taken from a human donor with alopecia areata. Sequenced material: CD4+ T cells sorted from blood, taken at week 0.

DNA of the CDR3: TGTGCCAGCTACTCCAGGGAGGGAGAAGAGACCCAGTACTTC. It is translated as CASYSREGEETQYF. This chain connects TRBV6-5 to TRBJ2-5; 7 positions match TRBD2. V shed 8 bases and J 3 bases; nucleotides not matched to a gene: 9. Germline CDR1 is MNHEY and CDR2 is SVGAGI. The CDR3 extends over 14 amino acids.